This is a list of T cell receptor beta chains from one sample in a study of blood T cell repertoires in COVID-19. Clones were sequenced by immunoSEQ multiplex PCR, and TCRdb holds only the in-frame ones, with some missing. The sample lists 150,000 to 200,000 clones, around nine tenths seen once, with under 5% in the top ten. Input material: peripheral blood. Receptors were obtained from a human donor in a cohort sampled during active COVID-19. Both conserved end residues are part of each CDR3. Fields, in order: D gene, V gene, clone size, CDR3 length, J gene, CDR3 protein, CDR3 DNA. A D gene is named only where the DNA matches it firmly. Not every row has a clone size; where given, it reads once, few, many or a size class.

D gene: TRBD1; V gene: TRBV7-9; clone size: few; CDR3 length: 17; J gene: TRBJ2-7; CDR3 protein: CASSPRRSTGGVYEQYF; CDR3 DNA: TGTGCCAGCAGCCCCCGCCGCTCGACAGGGGGAGTCTACGAGCAGTACTTC
D gene: .; V gene: TRBV27; clone size: few; CDR3 length: 16; J gene: TRBJ1-5; CDR3 protein: CASSLSRYNSNQPQHF; CDR3 DNA: TGTGCCAGCAGTTTATCCCGGTATAATAGCAATCAGCCCCAGCATTTT
D gene: TRBD2; V gene: TRBV29-1; clone size: .; CDR3 length: 15; J gene: TRBJ2-1; CDR3 protein: CSVRLPSGRGYEQFF; CDR3 DNA: TGCAGCGTTCGCCTCCCTAGCGGTCGAGGGTATGAGCAGTTCTTC
D gene: TRBD1; V gene: TRBV11-3; clone size: .; CDR3 length: 15; J gene: TRBJ2-1; CDR3 protein: CASSWDSASYNEQFF; CDR3 DNA: TGTGCCAGCAGTTGGGACAGTGCCTCCTACAATGAGCAGTTCTTC
D gene: TRBD1; V gene: TRBV28; clone size: once; CDR3 length: 15; J gene: TRBJ1-4; CDR3 protein: CASSLAGTEGEKLFF; CDR3 DNA: TGTGCCAGCAGTTTAGCCGGGACAGAGGGGGAAAAACTGTTTTTT
D gene: TRBD1; V gene: TRBV11-1; clone size: .; CDR3 length: 15; J gene: TRBJ2-6; CDR3 protein: CASSLEGAGANVLTF; CDR3 DNA: TGTGCCAGCAGCTTAGAGGGGGCCGGGGCCAACGTCCTGACTTTC
D gene: TRBD2; V gene: TRBV10-1; clone size: .; CDR3 length: 16; J gene: TRBJ2-7; CDR3 protein: CASSDIGTSGSYEQYF; CDR3 DNA: TGCGCCAGCAGTGACATCGGGACTAGCGGGTCCTACGAGCAGTACTTC
D gene: .; V gene: TRBV10-1; clone size: .; CDR3 length: 14; J gene: TRBJ1-6; CDR3 protein: CASSEGGFYSPLHF; CDR3 DNA: TGCGCCAGCAGTGAGGGGGGGTTTTATTCACCCCTCCACTTT
D gene: .; V gene: TRBV10-1; clone size: .; CDR3 length: 13; J gene: TRBJ1-2; CDR3 protein: CASSDNSNYGYTF; CDR3 DNA: TGCGCCAGCAGTGACAATTCTAACTATGGCTACACCTTC
D gene: TRBD2; V gene: TRBV9; clone size: .; CDR3 length: 16; J gene: TRBJ2-3; CDR3 protein: CASSVVGGGAPDTQYF; CDR3 DNA: TGTGCCAGCAGCGTAGTGGGCGGGGGGGCCCCAGATACGCAGTATTTT
D gene: TRBD1; V gene: TRBV7-8; clone size: .; CDR3 length: 18; J gene: TRBJ1-5; CDR3 protein: CASSLGPGQGYSNQPQHF; CDR3 DNA: TGTGCCAGCAGCTTAGGGCCGGGACAGGGTTATAGCAATCAGCCCCAGCATTTT
D gene: TRBD1; V gene: TRBV28; clone size: once; CDR3 length: 16; J gene: TRBJ1-4; CDR3 protein: CASSPHQGATNEKLFF; CDR3 DNA: TGTGCCAGCAGTCCCCACCAGGGGGCGACTAATGAAAAACTGTTTTTT
D gene: .; V gene: TRBV30; clone size: .; CDR3 length: 14; J gene: TRBJ1-4; CDR3 protein: CAWRYRGGDEKLFF; CDR3 DNA: TGTGCCTGGAGATATCGAGGGGGGGATGAAAAACTGTTTTTT
D gene: TRBD2; V gene: TRBV24-1; clone size: once; CDR3 length: 16; J gene: TRBJ2-1; CDR3 protein: CATRPGVGRTDNEQFF; CDR3 DNA: TGTGCCACCCGCCCCGGGGTCGGGAGGACCGACAATGAGCAGTTCTTC
D gene: .; V gene: TRBV3-1/TRBV3-2; clone size: once; CDR3 length: 13; J gene: TRBJ2-7; CDR3 protein: CASSQAYLYEQYF; CDR3 DNA: TGTGCCAGCAGCCAAGCCTATCTCTACGAGCAGTACTTC
D gene: .; V gene: TRBV5-1; clone size: .; CDR3 length: 14; J gene: TRBJ1-6; CDR3 protein: CASSWGELNSPLHF; CDR3 DNA: TGCGCCAGCAGCTGGGGGGAACTGAATTCACCCCTCCACTTT
D gene: .; V gene: TRBV6-2/TRBV6-3; clone size: .; CDR3 length: 17; J gene: TRBJ2-7; CDR3 protein: CASSYTIRREITYEQYF; CDR3 DNA: TGTGCCAGCAGTTATACTATCCGCCGGGAAATCACCTACGAGCAGTACTTC
D gene: .; V gene: TRBV9; clone size: .; CDR3 length: 15; J gene: TRBJ2-3; CDR3 protein: CASSVGQSAGDTQYF; CDR3 DNA: TGTGCCAGCAGCGTAGGGCAGTCAGCAGGTGATACGCAGTATTTT
D gene: TRBD1; V gene: TRBV28; clone size: .; CDR3 length: 17; J gene: TRBJ2-5; CDR3 protein: CASSLGSGTGRRKTQYF; CDR3 DNA: TGTGCCAGCAGTTTGGGGTCCGGGACAGGGCGGAGGAAGACCCAGTACTTC
D gene: .; V gene: TRBV19; clone size: .; CDR3 length: 15; J gene: TRBJ2-7; CDR3 protein: CASSISTSRLYEQYF; CDR3 DNA: TGTGCCAGTAGTATATCCACATCGAGGCTGTACGAGCAGTACTTC
D gene: .; V gene: TRBV3-1/TRBV3-2; clone size: .; CDR3 length: 14; J gene: TRBJ1-1; CDR3 protein: CASSQVGTRTEAFF; CDR3 DNA: TGTGCCAGCAGCCAAGTCGGAACGAGGACTGAAGCTTTCTTT
D gene: TRBD1; V gene: TRBV27; clone size: .; CDR3 length: 17; J gene: TRBJ2-7; CDR3 protein: CASSSIPPGQGQYEQYF; CDR3 DNA: TGTGCCAGCAGTTCGATTCCCCCTGGACAGGGTCAGTACGAGCAGTACTTC
D gene: .; V gene: TRBV2; clone size: .; CDR3 length: 11; J gene: TRBJ2-7; CDR3 protein: CASSEHNEQYF; CDR3 DNA: TGTGCCAGCAGTGAACACAACGAGCAGTACTTC
D gene: TRBD2; V gene: TRBV29-1; clone size: .; CDR3 length: 17; J gene: TRBJ2-1; CDR3 protein: CSVSGTSGRAATYEQFF; CDR3 DNA: TGCAGCGTCTCCGGGACTAGCGGGAGGGCCGCGACGTACGAGCAGTTCTTC
D gene: .; V gene: TRBV6-1; clone size: .; CDR3 length: 15; J gene: TRBJ2-3; CDR3 protein: CASSEQVTAVDTQYF; CDR3 DNA: TGTGCCAGCAGTGAACAAGTCACAGCCGTTGATACGCAGTATTTT
D gene: TRBD2; V gene: TRBV3-1/TRBV3-2; clone size: .; CDR3 length: 14; J gene: TRBJ2-1; CDR3 protein: CASSQGAGGNEQFF; CDR3 DNA: TGTGCCAGCAGCCAAGGAGCGGGAGGCAATGAGCAGTTCTTC
D gene: .; V gene: TRBV4-2; clone size: .; CDR3 length: 16; J gene: TRBJ2-6; CDR3 protein: CASSQVGEAGANVLTF; CDR3 DNA: TGTGCCAGCAGCCAAGTAGGGGAAGCAGGGGCCAACGTCCTGACTTTC
D gene: .; V gene: TRBV21-1; clone size: .; CDR3 length: 15; J gene: TRBJ2-3; CDR3 protein: CASSKSGPPTDTQYF; CDR3 DNA: TGTGCCAGCAGCAAAAGCGGGCCCCCCACAGATACGCAGTATTTT
D gene: .; V gene: TRBV5-1; clone size: .; CDR3 length: 16; J gene: TRBJ2-5; CDR3 protein: CASSSGAGPKLWTQYF; CDR3 DNA: TGCGCCAGCAGCTCTGGGGCTGGGCCGAAATTGTGGACCCAGTACTTC
D gene: .; V gene: TRBV12-3/TRBV12-4; clone size: .; CDR3 length: 12; J gene: TRBJ2-3; CDR3 protein: CASSPQLDTQYF; CDR3 DNA: TGTGCCAGCAGCCCTCAGTTAGATACGCAGTATTTT
D gene: TRBD1; V gene: TRBV4-1; clone size: .; CDR3 length: 16; J gene: TRBJ2-7; CDR3 protein: CASTQGIQGASYEQYF; CDR3 DNA: TGCGCCAGCACCCAGGGTATACAGGGGGCATCCTACGAGCAGTACTTC
D gene: TRBD2; V gene: TRBV6-2/TRBV6-3; clone size: .; CDR3 length: 16; J gene: TRBJ2-5; CDR3 protein: CASSRSGRGLISAQYF; CDR3 DNA: TGTGCCAGCAGTCGCTCCGGGAGGGGCCTAATCTCGGCCCAGTACTTC
D gene: .; V gene: TRBV5-6; clone size: .; CDR3 length: 13; J gene: TRBJ2-1; CDR3 protein: CASSLDRVNEQFF; CDR3 DNA: TGTGCCAGCAGCTTGGACAGGGTTAATGAGCAGTTCTTC
D gene: TRBD1; V gene: TRBV2; clone size: .; CDR3 length: 14; J gene: TRBJ1-1; CDR3 protein: CASSEGQGNTEAFF; CDR3 DNA: TGTGCCAGCAGTGAGGGACAGGGGAACACTGAAGCTTTCTTT
D gene: .; V gene: TRBV19; clone size: few; CDR3 length: 16; J gene: TRBJ1-6; CDR3 protein: CASSARQSSYNSPLHF; CDR3 DNA: TGTGCCAGTAGTGCCCGACAGAGCTCCTATAATTCACCCCTCCACTTT
D gene: .; V gene: TRBV7-8; clone size: once; CDR3 length: 15; J gene: TRBJ2-7; CDR3 protein: CASSLAGQVSYEQYF; CDR3 DNA: TGTGCCAGCAGCTTAGCGGGGCAGGTCTCCTACGAGCAGTACTTC
D gene: TRBD2; V gene: TRBV5-4; clone size: .; CDR3 length: 18; J gene: TRBJ2-1; CDR3 protein: CASSLEVAGGARYNEQFF; CDR3 DNA: TGTGCCAGCAGCTTGGAGGTCGCGGGGGGGGCCCGTTACAATGAGCAGTTCTTC
D gene: TRBD2; V gene: TRBV19; clone size: .; CDR3 length: 18; J gene: TRBJ2-3; CDR3 protein: CASSIADGLAGDTDTQYF; CDR3 DNA: TGTGCCAGTAGTATAGCCGATGGACTAGCGGGAGACACAGATACGCAGTATTTT
D gene: TRBD2; V gene: TRBV30; clone size: .; CDR3 length: 14; J gene: TRBJ2-7; CDR3 protein: CAWSGTSAGYEQYF; CDR3 DNA: TGTGCCTGGAGTGGGACTAGCGCGGGATACGAGCAGTACTTC
D gene: .; V gene: TRBV19; clone size: once; CDR3 length: 13; J gene: TRBJ2-7; CDR3 protein: CASSMTGSYEQYF; CDR3 DNA: TGTGCCAGTAGTATGACAGGTTCCTACGAGCAGTACTTC
D gene: TRBD2; V gene: TRBV19; clone size: .; CDR3 length: 15; J gene: TRBJ2-7; CDR3 protein: CASSIVSGRHYEQYF; CDR3 DNA: TGTGCCAGTAGTATAGTGAGCGGGAGGCACTACGAGCAGTACTTC
D gene: .; V gene: TRBV18; clone size: .; CDR3 length: 15; J gene: TRBJ1-1; CDR3 protein: CASSPFGGSNTEAFF; CDR3 DNA: TGTGCCAGCTCACCATTTGGGGGGTCGAACACTGAAGCTTTCTTT
D gene: .; V gene: TRBV18; clone size: .; CDR3 length: 16; J gene: TRBJ1-4; CDR3 protein: CASSPPGALTNEKLFF; CDR3 DNA: TGTGCCAGCTCACCACCGGGGGCCCTTACTAATGAAAAACTGTTTTTT